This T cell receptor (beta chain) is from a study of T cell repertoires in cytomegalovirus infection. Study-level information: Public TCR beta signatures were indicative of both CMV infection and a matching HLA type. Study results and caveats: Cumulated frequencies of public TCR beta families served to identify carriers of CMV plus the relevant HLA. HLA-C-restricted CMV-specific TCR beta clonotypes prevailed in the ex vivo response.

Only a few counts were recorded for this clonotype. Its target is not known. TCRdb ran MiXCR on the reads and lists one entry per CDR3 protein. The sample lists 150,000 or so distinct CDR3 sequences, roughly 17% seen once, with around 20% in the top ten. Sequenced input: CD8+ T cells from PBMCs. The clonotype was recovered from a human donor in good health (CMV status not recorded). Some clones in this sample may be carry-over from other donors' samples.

The CDR3 loop is CAISERQGGGLYNEQFF. The CDR3 DNA sequence: TGTGCCATCAGTGAAAGGCAAGGGGGAGGGCTCTACAATGAGCAGTTCTTC. The rearrangement joins TRBV10-3 to TRBJ2-1; D is perhaps TRBD2 (7 bases). Deletions cut 3 bases from V and 3 bases from J, with 18 bases between. Germline V gene data show CDR1 as ENHRY and CDR2 as SYGVKD. CDR3 length equals 17 residues.